These 32 T cell receptor beta chains came from one sample sequenced in a study of shared clonotypes between healthy human individuals. The method was immunoSEQ multiplex PCR; TCRdb's version includes in-frame clones alone and lacks a portion of them. Of hundreds of thousands of clones listed, 96% are singletons. Terminally differentiated effector memory CD45RA+ cells were excluded by CCR7 positive selection of CD45RO-negative cells. The specimen was naive CD8+ T cells sorted from blood. These receptors were obtained from a woman in her thirties in good health.

This chain connects TRBV9 to TRBJ1-4; tentative D call: TRBD1 (6 bases). Trimming left V 4 bases short and J 3 bases short, with 16 bases between. CDR1 is SGDLS, CDR2 YYNGEE, per germline. The CDR3 sequence is 16 residues long. The DNA for the CDR3 is TGTGCCAGCAGCCCCGGACAGACCCCACCTAATGAAAAACTGTTTTTT. Its protein product is CASSPGQTPPNEKLFF.

The chain recombines TRBV19 with TRBJ1-1, with D possibly TRBD1 on 5 matching bases. Per the germline V gene, CDR1 is LNHDA and CDR2 is SQIVND (reference sequence). The CDR3 consists of 17 residues. V lost 8 bases to trimming and J lost 3 bases, with 25 bases between them. The CDR3 coding sequence is TGTGCCAGTTATACAGGACCCGTCATACTAAAAGACACTGAAGCTTTCTTT. Protein: CASYTGPVILKDTEAFF.

This chain uses TRBV29-1 with TRBJ2-7, with 9 bases lining up with TRBD1. The V gene's germline CDR1 is SQVTM and CDR2 ANQGSEA. Losses at the gene ends were 7 bases for V and 3 bases for J; bases not matched to a gene: 7. CDR3 length: 13 residues. This CDR3 reads CSARTGEDYEQYF. CDR3 nucleotides: TGCAGCGCCCGGACAGGGGAGGACTACGAGCAGTACTTC.

The CDR3 here is CASSPGPLYYEQYF. The CDR3 DNA reads TGTGCCAGCAGCCCAGGCCCCCTTTACTACGAGCAGTACTTC. The chain combines TRBV7-8 with TRBJ2-7; D remains unclear. V lost 5 bases and J lost 3, with 14 bases in between. CDR3 length: 14 residues. CDR1 and CDR2 from the germline V gene are SGHVS and FQNEAQ. Complete variable domain (other parts from reference TRBV7-8 and TRBJ2-7): GAGVSQSPRYKVAKRGQDVALRCDPISGHVSLFWYQQALGQGPEFLTYFQNEAQLDKSGLPSDRFFAERPEGSVSTLKIQRTQQEDSAVYLCASSPGPLYYEQYFGPGTRLTVT.

Details on this clone: A read error may account for a junction end that differs from germline. This chain links TRBV19 with TRBJ2-7; 8 nucleotides align to TRBD2. Germline CDR1 and CDR2: LNHDA and SQIVND (reference sequence). The CDR3 has 13 amino acids. The CDR3 region is CASSIAGTGEQYF. The CDR3 nucleotides are TGTGCCAGTAGCATAGCGGGAACTGGCGAGCAGTACTTC.

CDR3 sequence reads: CASSVGLADLYEQFF. The CDR3, as DNA: TGTGCCAGCAGTGTGGGACTAGCGGATTTATATGAGCAGTTCTTC. The chain employs TRBV7-2 and TRBJ2-1, with 11 bases lining up with TRBD2. CDR1 and CDR2 from the germline V gene are SGHTA and FQGNSA. V lost 6 bases to trimming and J lost 8 bases; unmatched junction nucleotides: 9. The CDR3 has 15 amino acids.

The chain recombines TRBV9 with TRBJ1-3; D not certain. Germline loops: CDR1 SGDLS, CDR2 YYNGEE. The CDR3 is made up of 14 amino acids. Trimming cost V 7 bases and J 2 bases, with 13 bases left between them. In DNA form, the CDR3 reads TGTGCCAGCTCCCTCCAGCCGGCTGGAAACACCATATATTTT. It specifies CASSLQPAGNTIYF.

J is TRBJ2-7 and V is TRBV4-1; D is perhaps TRBD2 (7 bases). Germline lookup yields CDR1 MGHRA and CDR2 YSYEKL. The CDR3 is made up of 16 amino acids. With 4 bases removed from V and 0 bases from J, the gap between germline ends came to 16 bases. CDR3 nucleotides: TGCGCCAGCAGCCCGGCCACGGGGGGCGGCTCCTACGAGCAGTACTTC. Protein product: CASSPATGGGSYEQYF.

V usage is TRBV10-2 and J usage is TRBJ1-5; D remains unclear. The germline V gene encodes CDR1 WSHSY and CDR2 SAAADI. This CDR3 is built from 13 residues. The V end was cut by 5 bases, the J end by 1 base, with 6 bases between. Written as DNA, the CDR3 is TGCGCCAGCAGTCTCGACAGCAATCAGCCCCAGCATTTT. Amino acid sequence: CASSLDSNQPQHF.

The chain employs TRBV5-6 and TRBJ2-1, with TRBD2 matching 9 bases. The V gene end was trimmed by 4 bases and the J gene end by 7 bases; junction bases not matched to a gene: 12. Per germline, CDR1 SGHDT and CDR2 YYEEEE. The CDR3 contains 16 residues. The CDR3 here is CASSNPTSGGSNEQFF. CDR3 DNA: TGTGCCAGCAGCAACCCGACAAGCGGGGGGTCGAATGAGCAGTTCTTC.

The V call is TRBV9, the J call TRBJ1-4, with 8 bases that match TRBD1. The CDR3 runs 17 residues. J gave up 4 bases and V 3 bases, and 11 bases lay outside the gene matches. Germline V lookup: CDR1 SGDLS, CDR2 YYNGEE. The CDR3, as DNA: TGTGCCAGCAGCGAACGGACAGGGATTATAAATAATGAAAAACTGTTTTTT. This gives the protein CASSERTGIINNEKLFF.

The chain carries TRBV12-5 and TRBJ2-1, with D possibly being TRBD1 (6 bases). Trimming removed 7 bases from V and 3 bases from J, with 13 bases in between. The CDR3 is 14 residues long. Germline V gene lookup returns CDR1 LGHNT and CDR2 FRNRAP. The CDR3 DNA follows: TGTGCTAGTGCCAGACAGGAGCTCTACAATGAGCAGTTCTTC. It encodes CASARQELYNEQFF.

The CDR3, as DNA: TGTGCCAGCAGCCTCAGAGGGGGAGGAGGTGGAGATACGCAGTATTTT. This translates into CASSLRGGGGGDTQYF. V gene TRBV13 combines with J gene TRBJ2-3; D may correspond to TRBD1 or TRBD2 (6 bases each). Germline values: CDR1 PRHDT, CDR2 FYEKMQ (reference sequence). V lost 5 bases, J lost 5 bases, and 20 bases lay in between. This CDR3 has 16 amino acids.

The rearrangement uses TRBV5-6 and TRBJ2-7, with TRBD1 as a possible D gene (6 bases). This CDR3 is 16 amino acids long. Germline assignment: CDR1 SGHDT and CDR2 YYEEEE. V was pared by 1 base and J by 1 base, with 15 bases between. The CDR3 DNA reads TGTGCCAGCAGCTTGTGGTGGGACAAGACTTCCTACGAGCAGTACTTC. Amino acids: CASSLWWDKTSYEQYF.

The chain uses TRBV4-2 and TRBJ2-3; weak D call: TRBD2 (7 bases). V dropped 8 bases and J dropped 6 bases, with 18 bases sitting between them. The CDR3 contains 14 residues. Germline values: CDR1 LGHNA, CDR2 YNFKEQ. DNA for the CDR3: TGTGCCAGCTTGGGGGGGCACGGCGGCGATACGCAGTATTTT. Its translation is CASLGGHGGDTQYF.

The V call is TRBV11-2, the J call TRBJ2-1; 9 bases are a match to TRBD1. CDR3 size: 12 residues. Germline assignment: CDR1 SGHAT and CDR2 FQNNGV. Germline trimming cut 4 bases from V and 10 bases from J; bases unmatched to any gene: 2. CDR3 residues: CASSWDREEQFF. The CDR3, as DNA: TGTGCCAGCAGCTGGGACAGGGAAGAGCAGTTCTTC.

This clone occurred once. The CDR3 protein is CASSELLLGGNEQFF. The DNA of the CDR3 is TGTGCCAGCAGTGAACTTCTCCTGGGGGGCAATGAGCAGTTCTTC. The rearrangement joins TRBV6-1 to TRBJ2-1, with D perhaps matching TRBD2 (6 bases). The CDR3 extends over 15 amino acids. With 2 bases removed from V and 6 bases from J, the gap between germline ends came to 14 bases. CDR1 and CDR2 (germline): MNHNS, SASEGT.

This clone was observed a single time. The V and J genes are TRBV27 and TRBJ2-7; D not resolved. Trimming removed 3 bases from V and 3 bases from J, with 21 bases in between. The CDR3 loop spans 17 amino acids. Germline CDR1 is MNHEY and CDR2 is SMNVEV (reference sequence). CDR3 DNA sequence: TGTGCCAGCAGTTTGAAGTGGATCCAGGCACTACTCTACGAGCAGTACTTC. Amino acids: CASSLKWIQALLYEQYF.

The J gene is TRBJ1-3, the V gene TRBV28; TRBD1 might be the D (5 bases). The CDR3 runs to 15 residues. The germline gives CDR1 MDHEN, CDR2 SYDVKM. Trimming removed 2 bases at V and 0 bases at J, with 8 bases between. The CDR3 nucleotides are TGTGCCAGCAGTTTAGACAGATCCTCTGGAAACACCATATATTTT. Residues: CASSLDRSSGNTIYF.

This sequence joins TRBV4-1 and TRBJ1-1; D ambiguous. Germline CDR1 is MGHRA and CDR2 is YSYEKL. The CDR3 length is 14 residues. V was trimmed by 4 bases and J by 1 base, leaving 10 bases between them. CDR3 nucleotide sequence: TGCGCCAGCAGCCTCCACATAAGGAACACTGAAGCTTTCTTT. Translated, it gives CASSLHIRNTEAFF.

The chain links TRBV27 to TRBJ2-3; D is possibly TRBD1 or TRBD2 (6 bases each). V was shortened by 3 bases and J by 0 bases, with 10 bases between the two germline ends. This CDR3 region has 15 residues. Germline CDR1 is MNHEY and CDR2 is SMNVEV (reference sequence). The CDR3 spells CASSFTGRSTDTQYF. For the CDR3, the DNA is TGTGCCAGCAGTTTCACAGGGAGGAGCACAGATACGCAGTATTTT.

V gene TRBV28 combines with J gene TRBJ2-7; 8 bases are shared with TRBD2. Germline lookup yields CDR1 MDHEN and CDR2 SYDVKM. V lost 3 bases to trimming and J lost 3 bases; unmatched junction nucleotides: 7. The CDR3 length is 15 residues. The CDR3: CASSFLAGSHYEQYF. CDR3 in DNA: TGTGCCAGCAGTTTCTTAGCGGGATCCCACTACGAGCAGTACTTC.

The V call is TRBV7-2, the J call TRBJ2-4; 10 positions agree with TRBD1. Germline V gene lookup returns CDR1 SGHTA and CDR2 FQGNSA. This CDR3 is 15 amino acids long. With V trimmed by 5 bases and J by 6 bases, 7 bases remained unmatched. CDR3 sequence reads: CASSPGTGVANIQYF. CDR3 DNA sequence: TGTGCCAGCAGCCCCGGGACAGGGGTGGCAAACATTCAGTACTTC. Complete variable domain (other parts from reference TRBV7-2 and TRBJ2-4): GAGVSQSPSNKVTEKGKDVELRCDPISGHTALYWYRQSLGQGLEFLIYFQGNSAPDKSGLPSDRFSAERTGGSVSTLTIQRTQQEDSAVYLCASSPGTGVANIQYFGAGTRLSVL.

The chain employs TRBV23-1 and TRBJ1-1; the match to TRBD1 covers 7 bases. TRBV23-1 is known as an ORF, though its function is uncertain. The CDR3 is 17 amino acids. The ends lost 4 bases at V and 2 bases at J; junction bases unmatched: 13. The CDR3, as DNA: TGCGCCAGCAGTCTCATAACCCCAGGGGGGAAAAACACTGAAGCTTTCTTT. Its protein is CASSLITPGGKNTEAFF.

The chain carries TRBV4-1 and TRBJ2-5; 7 nucleotides line up with TRBD1. The J segment lost 4 bases and the V segment lost 5 bases, leaving 10 bases of the junction unmatched. CDR1 and CDR2 (germline): MGHRA, YSYEKL. The CDR3 loop spans 15 amino acids. CDR3 bases: TGCGCCAGCAGCGCTCACCCGGGACAGATAGAGACCCAGTACTTC. Its translation is CASSAHPGQIETQYF.

The rearrangement uses TRBV5-1 and TRBJ2-2, with TRBD2 matching over 9 bases. The CDR3 extends over 14 amino acids. V trimming: 2 bases; J trimming: 6 bases; junction bases outside the gene matches: 2. Germline values: CDR1 SGHRS, CDR2 YFSETQ. The CDR3 region has the DNA TGCGCCAGCAGCTTACTAGCGGGTTCCGGGGAGCTGTTTTTT. This translates into CASSLLAGSGELFF.

The V and J genes are TRBV4-2 and TRBJ2-3, with D hard to call. V was pared by 0 bases and J by 4 bases, with 8 bases between. The CDR3 runs 14 residues. Germline values: CDR1 LGHNA, CDR2 YNFKEQ. CDR3 sequence: CASSQERGADTQYF. In DNA, the CDR3 is TGTGCCAGCAGCCAAGAGAGAGGCGCAGATACGCAGTATTTT.

The chain has TRBV6-6 and TRBJ1-5, with D possibly matching TRBD1 (5 bases). From germline, CDR1 is MNHNY and CDR2 SVGAGI (reference sequence). The CDR3 runs to 13 residues. The V end was cut by 7 bases, the J end by 3 bases, with 10 bases between. The CDR3: CASTGASNQPQHF. The CDR3 coding sequence is TGTGCCAGCACCGGGGCCTCCAATCAGCCCCAGCATTTT.

The chain employs TRBV7-8 and TRBJ2-1, with D uncertain. Looked up from germline, CDR1 is SGHVS and CDR2 is FQNEAQ. This CDR3 is built from 13 residues. V lost 2 bases, J lost 8 bases, and 10 bases lay in between. The CDR3 DNA reads as TGTGCCAGCAGCTTAAATAGAGTCGATGAGCAGTTCTTC. It yields the protein CASSLNRVDEQFF.

This clone was seen a few times. The chain combines TRBV27 with TRBJ1-5; the D is unclear. Germline V lookup: CDR1 MNHEY, CDR2 SMNVEV (reference sequence). The V and J ends lost 5 bases and 6 bases respectively, with 8 bases between them. The CDR3 spans 12 residues. The CDR3 DNA reads TGTGCCAGCAGTCACCCTTCTCAGCCCCAGCATTTT. This sequence encodes CASSHPSQPQHF.

The J gene is TRBJ2-7, the V gene TRBV7-9, with TRBD1 matching over 7 bases. Looked up from germline, CDR1 is SEHNR and CDR2 is FQNEAQ (reference sequence). CDR3 length: 15 amino acids. The V segment lost 0 bases and the J segment 5 bases; nucleotides outside the gene matches: 7. CDR3 nucleotide sequence: TGTGCCAGCAGCTTAGCGCAGGGGGATAACAACGAGCAGTACTTC. This gives the protein CASSLAQGDNNEQYF.

On this clone itself: The sample holds other DNA sequences that translate to the same CDR3. This rearrangement joins TRBV2 to TRBJ1-2; D is unresolved. There are 12 residues in the CDR3. Trimming left V 3 bases short and J 4 bases short, with 6 bases between. Germline V lookup: CDR1 SNHLY, CDR2 FYNNEI. CDR3 residues: CASSEAGYGYTF. In DNA, the CDR3 is TGTGCCAGCAGTGAGGCGGGCTATGGCTACACCTTC.